This passage covers 26 T cell receptor beta chains from one sample sequenced in a study of response to subunit inactivated influenza vaccine. TCRdb processed the RT-PCR reads anew with MiXCR; each CDR3 protein has one entry. The table lists about 570,000 distinct CDR3 sequences, roughly 12% of them singletons. The same data also went into a second study, on T cells expressing NK-cell markers. From that paper: Libraries used 5'RACE template switching adding universal primer site and UMIs.

This material consisted of PBMCs from blood, taken on the day of vaccination. The receptor set was obtained from a middle-aged man who received an inactivated influenza vaccine.

This clonotype was detected a few times. The genes are TRBV29-1 and TRBJ2-5; D gene uncertain. This CDR3 comprises 13 residues. Germline V gene data show CDR1 as SQVTM and CDR2 as ANQGSEA. Trimming took 0 bases from V and 9 from J, leaving 14 bases between them. CDR3 sequence (DNA): TGCAGCGTTGAAGAGGCGAACACTCGGGCCCAGTACTTC. It yields the protein CSVEEANTRAQYF. Full variable domain (remainder filled in from reference TRBV29-1 and TRBJ2-5): SAVISQKPSRDICQRGTSLTIQCQVDSQVTMMFWYRQQPGQSLTLIATANQGSEATYESGFVIDKFPISRPNLTFSTLTVSNMSPEDSSIYLCSVEEANTRAQYFGPGTRLLVL.

This clonotype was seen more than once but under ten times. The J gene is TRBJ2-7, the V gene TRBV5-8, with 10 nucleotides matching TRBD1. Trimming cost V 5 bases and J 3 bases; bases outside gene matches: 8. The CDR3 covers 15 residues. CDR1 is SGHTS, CDR2 YDEGEE, per germline. CDR3 sequence reads: CASSFIGQGGYEQYF. CDR3 DNA sequence: TGTGCCAGCAGTTTTATTGGACAGGGGGGCTACGAGCAGTACTTC.

CDR3 in DNA: TGTGCCAGCAGCCAACAGGGAATGAGCACAGATACGCAGTATTTT. Its translation: CASSQQGMSTDTQYF. The chain recombines TRBV14 with TRBJ2-3; D might be TRBD1 (5 bases). This CDR3 is built from 15 residues. CDR1 is SGHDN and CDR2 is FVKESK in the germline V gene. V was cut by 2 bases and J by 0 bases, with 9 bases left in between.

This clonotype has only a few counts. The chain couples TRBV9 to TRBJ2-5; D is uncertain. This CDR3 region has 14 residues. Per the germline V gene, CDR1 is SGDLS and CDR2 is YYNGEE. Deletions cut 2 bases from V and 0 bases from J, with 8 bases between. For the CDR3, the DNA is TGTGCCAGCAGCGTCCAGGCTAACCAAGAGACCCAGTACTTC. It specifies CASSVQANQETQYF.

This clonotype was picked up a small number of times. The rearrangement joins TRBV12-3 or TRBV12-4 to TRBJ1-3; D is possibly TRBD1 (5 bases). The CDR3 sequence is 15 residues long. The V end lost 6 bases, the J end lost 3 bases, and 15 bases lay between the germline ends. CDR3 nucleotide sequence: TGTGCCAGCAGCCCCGAGACAGCTAGTGGAAACACCATATATTTT. Its translation: CASSPETASGNTIYF.

This clonotype was picked up a small number of times. The chain employs TRBV6-2 or TRBV6-3 and TRBJ1-4; D is uncertain. The germline gives CDR1 MNHEY, CDR2 SVGEGT. The CDR3 has 15 amino acids. V lost 4 bases and J lost 0, with 9 bases in between. The CDR3 here is CASSSRIATNEKLFF. Here the CDR3 DNA reads TGTGCCAGCAGTTCGAGGATTGCAACTAATGAAAAACTGTTTTTT.

This clonotype has a handful of counts. The CDR3 loop reads CASSSSGGSKNIQYF. As DNA, the CDR3 is TGTGCCAGCAGCTCTAGCGGGGGTTCCAAAAACATTCAGTACTTC. This sequence joins TRBV6-1 and TRBJ2-4, with 10 positions matching TRBD2. Germline V CDR1 and CDR2: MNHNS, SASEGT. The CDR3 totals 15 residues. The V segment lost 6 bases and the J segment 2 bases; nucleotides outside the gene matches: 4.

This clonotype was picked up a small number of times. J is TRBJ1-4 and V is TRBV12-3 or TRBV12-4; a possible D gene is TRBD1 (5 bases). The CDR3 totals 15 residues. V lost 6 bases and J 5 bases, leaving 16 bases between the germline ends. The CDR3 coding sequence is TGTGCCAGCAGCGCCAGGGAGGGACTAAATGAAAAACTGTTTTTT. Protein: CASSAREGLNEKLFF.

The chain has TRBV20-1 and TRBJ1-1; D gene ambiguous. Germline V lookup: CDR1 DFQATT, CDR2 SNEGSKA (reference sequence). This CDR3 has 15 amino acids. V shed 6 bases and J shed 2 bases, with 19 bases lying between them. CDR3: CSASRNPEINTEAFF. CDR3 bases: TGCAGTGCCAGCAGGAACCCAGAGATAAACACTGAAGCTTTCTTT.

This clonotype was seen a few times. The chain couples TRBV28 to TRBJ2-5; D assignment may be TRBD1 or TRBD2 (6 bases each). From germline, CDR1 is MDHEN and CDR2 SYDVKM. This CDR3 has 13 amino acids. V lost 10 bases and J lost 0, with 12 bases in between. The CDR3 is CATGARNQETQYF. CDR3 DNA: TGTGCCACGGGGGCTAGGAACCAAGAGACCCAGTACTTC.

This clonotype was counted only a few times. The rearrangement links TRBV7-2 to TRBJ2-1; D remains ambiguous. Germline CDR1 reads SGHTA; CDR2 reads FQGNSA. V gave up 7 bases and J gave up 4 bases, with 20 bases separating them. CDR3 length: 16 amino acids. The CDR3 DNA follows: TGTGCCAGCACCAATCCTGGTCTCCTTTATTACAATGAGCAGTTCTTC. This codes for CASTNPGLLYYNEQFF.

In its sample, this clonotype was seen many times. V and J are TRBV20-1 and TRBJ2-4; possible D gene TRBD1, 6 bases. The CDR3 totals 14 residues. The ends were cut back, 5 bases at V and 2 bases at J, with 13 bases in the middle. CDR1 DFQATT and CDR2 SNEGSKA come from the germline V gene (reference sequence). CDR3 region: CSAAQTGSKNIQYF. The CDR3 coding sequence is TGCAGTGCTGCCCAAACAGGGTCCAAAAACATTCAGTACTTC.

The rearrangement joins TRBV5-1 to TRBJ1-4; D gene uncertain. CDR3 length equals 13 residues. V was clipped by 4 bases and J by 6 bases, with 10 bases between them. Germline lookup yields CDR1 SGHRS and CDR2 YFSETQ. CDR3 coding DNA: TGCGCCAGCAGCCCCGGCCCGGATGAAAAACTGTTTTTT. Protein product: CASSPGPDEKLFF.

The chain recombines TRBV5-1 with TRBJ2-4; D is possibly TRBD1 (6 bases). This CDR3 is 16 amino acids long. Germline lookup yields CDR1 SGHRS and CDR2 YFSETQ. V dropped 0 bases and J dropped 0 bases, with 10 bases sitting between them. DNA of the CDR3: TGCGCCAGCAGCTTGGGGACAGACCTAGCCAAAAACATTCAGTACTTC. It translates to CASSLGTDLAKNIQYF.

This clonotype was seen only a few times. DNA of the CDR3: TGCGCCAGCAGCCAATCCAGGTCTGCAGGGGTCCCCTACGAGCAGTACTTC. Encoded protein: CASSQSRSAGVPYEQYF. The chain carries TRBV4-1 and TRBJ2-7; the D gene is possibly TRBD1 (6 bases). V was shortened by 2 bases and J by 2 bases, with 19 bases between the two germline ends. Germline CDR1 MGHRA, CDR2 YSYEKL. There are 17 residues in the CDR3.

V is TRBV6-5 and J is TRBJ2-3; TRBD2 might be the D (6 bases). Germline V lookup: CDR1 MNHEY, CDR2 SVGAGI. Trimming took off 4 bases at V and 6 bases at J, with 17 bases between the two ends. This CDR3 contains 15 residues. CDR3 nucleotide sequence: TGTGCCAGCAGTTCTTCCGGGGCCCGGGGGGATACGCAGTATTTT. This sequence encodes CASSSSGARGDTQYF.

This clonotype was counted only a few times. The chain employs TRBV12-3 or TRBV12-4 and TRBJ2-1; 13 positions agree with TRBD2. The J segment lost 9 bases and the V segment lost 6 bases, leaving 14 bases of the junction unmatched. CDR3 length: 17 residues. CDR3: CASSLPRGRLAGGEQFF. The CDR3 DNA follows: TGTGCCAGCAGCTTGCCTCGTGGCCGACTAGCGGGAGGTGAGCAGTTCTTC.

This clonotype came up many times. The J gene is TRBJ2-1, the V gene TRBV25-1; 10 bases are a match to TRBD2. Germline V gene sequence: CDR1 MGHDK, CDR2 SYGVNS. V dropped 3 bases and J dropped 7; count of bases not matched to a gene: 9. The CDR3 has 16 amino acids. The CDR3 loop is CASSDSVLAGKNEQFF. The CDR3 DNA is TGTGCCAGCAGTGATTCAGTACTAGCGGGAAAGAATGAGCAGTTCTTC.

This clonotype was seen more than once but under ten times. V and J are TRBV20-1 and TRBJ1-5, with a possible D match to TRBD1 (5 bases). The V and J ends lost 6 bases and 0 bases respectively, with 12 bases between them. This CDR3 has 14 amino acids. Germline CDR1 reads DFQATT; CDR2 reads SNEGSKA (reference sequence). CDR3 protein: CSALQVYSNQPQHF. CDR3 coding DNA: TGCAGTGCGCTACAGGTATATAGCAATCAGCCCCAGCATTTT.

This clonotype was seen a few times. The V call is TRBV11-2, the J call TRBJ2-3, with no clear D. The ends were cut back, 5 bases at V and 2 bases at J, with 23 bases in the middle. The CDR3 is 18 residues long. Germline V gene data show CDR1 as SGHAT and CDR2 as FQNNGV. Here the CDR3 DNA reads TGTGCCAGCAGCCCAAGGTCAGGTACCAGCCCAAACACAGATACGCAGTATTTT. Protein: CASSPRSGTSPNTDTQYF. The full variable domain, completed using reference TRBV11-2 and TRBJ2-3, is EAGVAQSPRYKIIEKRQSVAFWCNPISGHATLYWYQQILGQGPKLLIQFQNNGVVDDSQLPKDRFSAERLKGVDSTLKIQPAKLEDSAVYLCASSPRSGTSPNTDTQYFGPGTRLTVL.

V usage is TRBV30 and J usage is TRBJ2-2, with 9 bases identical to TRBD1. Germline-derived CDR1 and CDR2 are GTSNPN and SVGIG (reference sequence). The CDR3 totals 14 residues. V shed 3 bases and J 6 bases; nucleotides not matched to a gene: 5. DNA for the CDR3: TGTGCCTGGAGAATGGACAGGGGATCCGGGGAGCTGTTTTTT. Translated: CAWRMDRGSGELFF.

This clonotype has at least ten counts. This chain joins TRBV12-3 or TRBV12-4 and TRBJ2-2; 7 positions agree with TRBD2. CDR3 length: 14 residues. V dropped 3 bases and J dropped 7; count of bases not matched to a gene: 5. CDR3 region: CASSFGREGGELFF. CDR3 coding DNA: TGTGCCAGCAGTTTCGGCAGGGAGGGCGGGGAGCTGTTTTTT.

This clonotype showed up many times. J is TRBJ2-7 and V is TRBV25-1, with 8 bases that match TRBD1. CDR1 and CDR2 (germline): MGHDK, SYGVNS. CDR3 length: 14 amino acids. Germline trimming cut 3 bases from V and 3 bases from J; bases unmatched to any gene: 4. The CDR3 loop reads CASSETGASYEQYF. As DNA, the CDR3 is TGTGCCAGCAGTGAGACAGGGGCTAGCTACGAGCAGTACTTC.

The chain employs TRBV12-3 or TRBV12-4 and TRBJ1-4; TRBD1 is a possible D gene (5 bases). The length of the CDR3 is 13 residues. The V gene lost 3 bases and the J gene lost 7 bases, with 9 bases spanning the gap. The CDR3 region has the DNA TGTGCCAGCAGTTTTCAGGGCGCTGAAAAACTGTTTTTT. Translation gives CASSFQGAEKLFF.

This clonotype has just a few counts. V usage is TRBV29-1 and J usage is TRBJ2-7; the match to TRBD2 covers 9 bases. Per germline, CDR1 SQVTM and CDR2 ANQGSEA. This CDR3 comprises 13 residues. Germline trimming cut 8 bases from V and 2 bases from J; bases unmatched to any gene: 7. The CDR3 loop reads CSPIAGAAYEQYF. Here the CDR3 DNA reads TGCAGCCCTATAGCGGGAGCGGCCTACGAGCAGTACTTC.

Many counts were recorded for this clonotype. The CDR3 loop is CASSLASGYYNEQFF. CDR3 DNA sequence: TGCGCCAGCAGCTTGGCCTCGGGGTACTACAATGAGCAGTTCTTC. V and J are TRBV5-1 and TRBJ2-1; possible D gene TRBD2, 5 bases. Looked up from germline, CDR1 is SGHRS and CDR2 is YFSETQ. This CDR3 region has 15 residues. Trimming took 0 bases from V and 3 from J, leaving 10 bases between them. The full variable domain, in which reference TRBV5-1 and TRBJ2-1 provide the parts outside the CDR3, is KAGVTQTPRYLIKTRGQQVTLSCSPISGHRSVSWYQQTPGQGLQFLFEYFSETQRNKGNFPGRFSGRQFSNSRSEMNVSTLELGDSALYLCASSLASGYYNEQFFGPGTRLTVL.